The 12 T cell receptor beta chains listed next were all sequenced from one sample in a study of Ad26.COV2.S vaccination and SARS-CoV-2 variants. This table comes from immunoSEQ multiplex PCR, and its TCRdb copy is limited to in-frame clones, with some not included. The sample gives under 95,000 clones, approximately 77% of which show up once; approximately 15% is in the top ten. Material: peripheral blood, obtained after recovery from COVID-19. The receptors come from a human donor who had recovered from COVID-19.

The table lists this clone with a count of one. The chain links TRBV10-2 to TRBJ2-7; 7 bases match TRBD2. CDR3 length: 13 amino acids. The germline CDR1 and CDR2 sequences are WSHSY and SAAADI. Germline trimming cut 4 bases from V and 5 bases from J; bases unmatched to any gene: 5. CDR3 sequence reads: CASSGGGSHEQYF. CDR3 bases: TGCGCCAGCAGTGGGGGCGGGAGCCACGAGCAGTACTTC.

This chain uses TRBV7-3 with TRBJ2-1; TRBD1 aligns across 7 bases. Trimming cost V 2 bases and J 2 bases; bases outside gene matches: 3. The CDR3 spans 15 residues. Germline V gene sequence: CDR1 SGHTA, CDR2 FQGTGA. Here the CDR3 DNA reads TGTGCCAGCAGCTTAGGGCAGGGGGCCTACAATGAGCAGTTCTTC. It is translated as CASSLGQGAYNEQFF. The entire variable domain, with the rest obtained from reference TRBV7-3 and TRBJ2-1, is as follows: GAGVSQTPSNKVTEKGKYVELRCDPISGHTALYWYRQSLGQGPEFLIYFQGTGAADDSGLPNDRFFAVRPEGSVSTLKIQRTERGDSAVYLCASSLGQGAYNEQFFGPGTRLTVL.

V gene TRBV2 combines with J gene TRBJ2-7; possibly TRBD1 for D (6 bases). With 7 bases removed from V and 0 bases from J, the gap between germline ends came to 7 bases. The CDR3 runs to 12 residues. Looked up from germline, CDR1 is SNHLY and CDR2 is FYNNEI. Here the CDR3 DNA reads TGTGCCAGCACAGGGGCCTCCTACGAGCAGTACTTC. This codes for CASTGASYEQYF.

The V call is TRBV4-1, the J call TRBJ2-1; D not resolved. The CDR3 runs 11 residues. Trimming removed 1 base from V and 6 bases from J, with 1 base in between. Germline loops: CDR1 MGHRA, CDR2 YSYEKL. CDR3 sequence: CASSQGNEQFF. CDR3 sequence (DNA): TGCGCCAGCAGCCAAGGCAATGAGCAGTTCTTC.

The J gene is TRBJ2-1, the V gene TRBV6-5; 10 bases line up with TRBD1. The germline CDR1 and CDR2 sequences are MNHEY and SVGAGI. The J segment lost 7 bases and the V segment lost 2 bases, leaving 5 bases of the junction unmatched. The CDR3 consists of 15 residues. Here the CDR3 reads CASSYLGQGRNEQFF. The CDR3 DNA sequence: TGTGCCAGCAGTTACCTGGGACAGGGGAGGAATGAGCAGTTCTTC.

The chain couples TRBV7-8 to TRBJ2-5; tentatively, D is TRBD1 (6 bases). The CDR3 runs 14 residues. Looked up from germline, CDR1 is SGHVS and CDR2 is FQNEAQ. V lost 1 base to trimming and J lost 2 bases, with 8 bases between them. The DNA for the CDR3 is TGTGCCAGCAGCTTAGACAGGGTACAAGAGACCCAGTACTTC. This sequence encodes CASSLDRVQETQYF.

This clone appeared once. V and J are TRBV12-3 or TRBV12-4 and TRBJ2-7, with TRBD2 identical over 7 bases. Unmatched junction bases numbered 3, after V lost 7 bases and J lost 6 bases. CDR3 size: 11 residues. The CDR3 loop is CASMGEGEQYF. The CDR3 DNA reads TGTGCCAGCATGGGGGAGGGCGAGCAGTACTTC.

The chain has TRBV9 and TRBJ1-5; D gene uncertain. Trimming shortened V by 5 bases and J by 2 bases, and 5 bases separated the two germline ends. CDR3 size: 12 residues. The V gene's germline CDR1 is SGDLS and CDR2 YYNGEE. CDR3 in DNA: TGTGCCAGCAGTCATTGCAATCAGCCCCAGCATTTT. The encoded protein is CASSHCNQPQHF.

V and J are TRBV7-2 and TRBJ2-5; no clear D gene. CDR3 length equals 12 residues. V dropped 5 bases and J dropped 1 base, with 5 bases sitting between them. The V gene's germline CDR1 is SGHTA and CDR2 FQGNSA. The CDR3 DNA reads TGTGCCAGCAGCCTCCTCCAAGAGACCCAGTACTTC. This encodes CASSLLQETQYF.

This clone came up a few times. The CDR3 DNA reads TGTGCCAGCAGTTTAAAGTTCTTCGACAGGGTCACAGATACGCAGTATTTT. It codes for CASSLKFFDRVTDTQYF. The chain is built from TRBV28 and TRBJ2-3; 7 nucleotides agree with TRBD1. The CDR3 consists of 17 residues. The V and J ends lost 2 bases and 2 bases, in that order; junction bases with no gene match: 10. From germline, CDR1 is MDHEN and CDR2 SYDVKM.

The genes are TRBV19 and TRBJ1-2; unclear D gene. CDR1 is LNHDA and CDR2 is SQIVND in the germline V gene (reference sequence). This CDR3 is built from 12 residues. V lost 2 bases and J 5 bases, leaving 6 bases between the germline ends. As DNA, the CDR3 is TGTGCCAGTAGTATACTAGGGTATGGCTACACCTTC. It codes for CASSILGYGYTF.

The gene calls are TRBV24-1 and TRBJ1-3; weak D call: TRBD1 (6 bases). V dropped 0 bases and J dropped 0 bases, with 8 bases sitting between them. Germline V lookup: CDR1 KGHDR, CDR2 SFDVKD. CDR3 length: 16 amino acids. This chain's CDR3 is CATSDLRDTSGNTIYF. CDR3 DNA: TGTGCCACCAGTGATTTGAGGGACACCTCTGGAAACACCATATATTTT.